This paragraph reports one T cell receptor beta chain. This sample is part of a study of blood T cell repertoires in COVID-19. Profiling relied on immunoSEQ multiplex PCR, and the TCRdb table lists in-frame clones only, not all of them. The sample has 150,000 to 200,000 clones; more than 70% are singletons. The material sequenced was PBMCs or T cells enriched from blood (not recorded which). The clonotype was recovered from a woman aged 18-29 years who had recovered from COVID-19.

The CDR3 region is CAISSGESYNSPLHF. The CDR3 DNA follows: TGTGCCATCAGTTCCGGGGAGTCCTATAATTCACCCCTCCACTTT. J is TRBJ1-6 and V is TRBV10-3; D gene unclear. Per germline, CDR1 ENHRY and CDR2 SYGVKD. The CDR3 sequence is 15 residues long. The germline V and J ends were trimmed by 5 bases and 1 base, with 9 bases remaining between them.